This T cell receptor beta chain was captured in a study of blood T cell repertoires in COVID-19. The CDR3 is made up of 13 amino acids. V shed 6 bases, J shed 2 bases, and the junction held 3 bases outside the gene matches. Produced via immunoSEQ multiplex PCR; TCRdb's table is partial and in-frame only. The sample consists of about 250,000 clones, approximately 90% of them appearing once. Sequencing was carried out using PBMCs or T cells enriched from blood (not recorded which). The receptor was isolated from a man aged 35-49 years who had recovered from COVID-19. This sequence joins TRBV12-3 or TRBV12-4 and TRBJ2-5, with 7 bases that match TRBD2. CDR3 in DNA: TGTGCCAGCAGAGAAGCGGGACAAGAGACCCAGTACTTC. Its translation is CASREAGQETQYF.